The rows below give T cell receptor beta chains drawn from one sample of a study of T-cell reconstitution after alpha-beta-depleted transplantation in children. Via MiXCR, TCRdb re-called the PCR reads, giving one row per CDR3 protein. There are under 400,000 distinct CDR3 sequences in the sample; about a quarter occur only once, and approximately 11% lies in the top ten. The sequences come from PBMCs, mostly from graft donor cells, collected 180 days after TCRalphabeta/CD19-depleted stem cell transplant. These receptors were collected from a male patient younger than 18 who had a stem cell transplant for acute lymphoblastic leukemia, so the T cells may come from the graft donor. The CDR3 runs from the conserved cysteine through the conserved F or W. Each record gives: J gene, D gene, clone size, V gene, CDR3 protein, CDR3 DNA. The D gene is left open where the match is weak. Part of the rows lack a size; the others show once, few, many or a class for expanded clones.

J: TRBJ1-4
D: -
size: -
V: TRBV11-2
CDR3: CASSWGGFNEKLFF
DNA: TGTGCCAGCAGCTGGGGGGGCTTTAATGAAAAACTGTTTTTT

J: TRBJ1-1
D: -
size: few
V: TRBV12-3/TRBV12-4
CDR3: CASSSLPTVNTEAFF
DNA: TGTGCCAGCAGTTCCCTCCCGACGGTGAACACTGAAGCTTTCTTT

J: TRBJ1-5
D: -
size: -
V: TRBV3-1
CDR3: CASSQSRLQPQHF
DNA: TGTGCCAGCAGCCAATCCCGACTCCAGCCCCAGCATTTT

J: TRBJ1-6
D: TRBD1
size: -
V: TRBV7-9
CDR3: CASSPPQGPNSPLHF
DNA: TGTGCCAGCAGCCCCCCACAGGGGCCCAATTCACCCCTCCACTTT

J: TRBJ2-5
D: TRBD2
size: few
V: TRBV29-1
CDR3: CSVGAGTSGLQETQYF
DNA: TGCAGCGTCGGGGCCGGGACTAGCGGGCTCCAAGAGACCCAGTACTTC

J: TRBJ1-5
D: -
size: -
V: TRBV10-2
CDR3: CASSEYTRSQHF
DNA: TGCGCCAGCAGTGAATACACCAGGTCCCAGCATTTT

J: TRBJ2-7
D: -
size: -
V: TRBV29-1
CDR3: CSVEGAVPYEQYF
DNA: TGCAGCGTTGAAGGGGCAGTCCCCTACGAGCAGTACTTC

J: TRBJ2-3
D: TRBD1
size: -
V: TRBV11-1
CDR3: CASSLGRRQGWGTDTQYF
DNA: TGTGCCAGCAGCTTAGGAAGAAGACAGGGATGGGGCACAGATACGCAGTATTTT

J: TRBJ2-7
D: -
size: few
V: TRBV7-8
CDR3: CASSFLDITYEQYF
DNA: TGTGCCAGCAGCTTCTTGGACATTACCTACGAGCAGTACTTC

J: TRBJ1-4
D: -
size: few
V: TRBV7-9
CDR3: CASSVGQGNEKLFF
DNA: TGTGCCAGCAGCGTGGGCCAGGGAAATGAAAAACTGTTTTTT

J: TRBJ1-2
D: -
size: -
V: TRBV6-5
CDR3: CASSYGWGYGYTF
DNA: TGTGCCAGCAGTTACGGTTGGGGCTATGGCTACACCTTC

J: TRBJ1-5
D: -
size: -
V: TRBV12-3/TRBV12-4
CDR3: CASSLRLAGYTDTQHF
DNA: TGTGCCAGCAGTTTAAGGCTAGCGGGATACACAGATACGCAGCATTTT

J: TRBJ2-7
D: TRBD2
size: few
V: TRBV20-1
CDR3: CTGRTEDSYEQYF
DNA: TGCACCGGGAGGACGGAGGACTCCTACGAGCAGTACTTC

J: TRBJ1-1
D: TRBD1
size: -
V: TRBV5-1
CDR3: CASSLAGGAVNTEAFF
DNA: TGCGCCAGCAGCCTAGCAGGGGGCGCGGTGAACACTGAAGCTTTCTTT

J: TRBJ1-4
D: TRBD1
size: -
V: TRBV4-1
CDR3: CASSQGDRTNEKLFF
DNA: TGCGCCAGCAGCCAAGGGGACAGGACTAATGAAAAACTGTTTTTT

J: TRBJ2-7
D: -
size: few
V: TRBV9
CDR3: CASPHRGYEQYF
DNA: TGTGCCAGCCCTCATAGGGGATACGAGCAGTACTTC

J: TRBJ2-7
D: -
size: -
V: TRBV20-1
CDR3: CSASRRPSSYEQYF
DNA: TGCAGTGCCAGCAGGAGGCCTAGCTCCTACGAGCAGTACTTC

J: TRBJ2-1
D: -
size: -
V: TRBV3-1
CDR3: CASSSGGYRADNEQFF
DNA: TGTGCCAGCAGCTCCGGGGGGTACAGGGCTGACAATGAGCAGTTCTTC

J: TRBJ1-2
D: -
size: few
V: TRBV4-1
CDR3: CASSQVFPADYGYTF
DNA: TGCGCCAGCAGCCAAGTCTTCCCAGCCGACTATGGCTACACCTTC

J: TRBJ1-3
D: TRBD1
size: -
V: TRBV20-1
CDR3: CSARANRGSGNTIYF
DNA: TGCAGTGCTAGAGCTAACAGGGGCTCTGGAAACACCATATATTTT

J: TRBJ2-1
D: -
size: -
V: TRBV12-3/TRBV12-4
CDR3: CASRLMKTNEQFF
DNA: TGTGCCAGCAGGTTGATGAAGACCAATGAGCAGTTCTTC

J: TRBJ2-1
D: TRBD2
size: few
V: TRBV25-1
CDR3: CASHSGLSSYNEQFF
DNA: TGTGCCAGCCATAGCGGGCTGAGCTCCTACAATGAGCAGTTCTTC

J: TRBJ2-1
D: -
size: -
V: TRBV5-1
CDR3: CASSLSGLAYNEQFF
DNA: TGCGCCAGCAGCCTGTCGGGACTTGCCTACAATGAGCAGTTCTTC